What follows is one T cell receptor (beta chain) and its context. Its antigen is currently unknown. Libraries were prepared by immunoSEQ multiplex PCR; TCRdb keeps only in-frame clonotypes and omits some of them. Of 55,000 to 70,000 clones listed, roughly 80% are singletons. The sample originates from a study of vaccination effects on CD4 cells after COVID-19. Trimming pared 11 bases from V and 2 bases from J, leaving 18 bases between. The germline CDR1 and CDR2 sequences are SGHAT and FQNNGV. This CDR3 has 14 residues. Peptide-pool stimulation followed by sequencing identified expanded antigen-specific CD4+ clonotypes in the ViraFEST assay. After more than 8 days in culture, the CD4+ T cells were isolated. Two doses of BNT162b2 or mRNA-1273 vaccine were administered to participants.

The material sequenced was CD4+ T cells from PBMCs cultured with HCoV-OC43 spike peptides, taken after COVID-19 vaccination. Subset meaning: HCoV-OC43 spike overlapping peptide pool stimulation. The chain joins TRBV11-2 to TRBJ1-2; no reliable D call. This TCR was recovered from a human donor who received a COVID-19 vaccine. DNA of the CDR3: TGTGCCCGAGTACGAGCCGGAGGGAACTATGGCTACACCTTC. Translating gives CARVRAGGNYGYTF.